Listed below are T cell receptor beta chains from one sample, sequenced in a study of response to subunit inactivated influenza vaccine. MiXCR, run by TCRdb on the RT-PCR reads, gives a single entry per CDR3 protein. The data show some 500,000 distinct CDR3 sequences, about 17% seen once. Here the sequenced sample was CD4+ T cells sorted from PBMCs, taken roughly 24 months after vaccination. All receptors derive from a man aged 50 to 69 who received an inactivated influenza vaccine. Each CDR3 is given with its conserved first and last residue. D genes are given only for firm matches. Only some rows state a clone size, as once, few, many or a class for expanded clones.

size: NA
V: TRBV20-1
J: TRBJ2-1
D: NA
DNA: TGCAGTGCTAAAACTGATGACTCGCGCTTC
CDR3: CSAKTDDSRF

size: few
V: TRBV4-3
J: TRBJ1-3
D: NA
DNA: TGCGCCAACCCACACCTGGGGGGGGCTGGAAACACCATATATTTT
CDR3: CANPHLGGAGNTIYF

size: NA
V: TRBV5-1
J: TRBJ2-7
D: NA
DNA: TGCGCCAGCAGCTTTAACGGGGGAACCGTGGACGAGCAGTACTTC
CDR3: CASSFNGGTVDEQYF

size: NA
V: TRBV9
J: TRBJ1-1
D: NA
DNA: TGTGCCAGCAGCGTAGATGTGAACACTGAAGCTTTCTTT
CDR3: CASSVDVNTEAFF

size: NA
V: TRBV6-1
J: TRBJ1-5
D: TRBD1
DNA: TGTGCCAGCAGGGGACAGGGGGCTCGCAATCAGCCCCAGCATTTT
CDR3: CASRGQGARNQPQHF

size: few
V: TRBV4-1
J: TRBJ2-1
D: TRBD2
DNA: TGCGCCAGCAGCCGACCCCTAGCGGGGAGAGCAAATGAGCAGTTCTTC
CDR3: CASSRPLAGRANEQFF

size: few
V: TRBV3-1
J: TRBJ2-1
D: NA
DNA: TGTGCCAGCAGCCAAGGTAGGGGTGAGCAGTTCTTC
CDR3: CASSQGRGEQFF

size: NA
V: TRBV19
J: TRBJ2-1
D: TRBD2
DNA: TGTGCCAGTAGTATCATTGGAATAGCGGGGCCCCAGGATGAGCAGTTCTTC
CDR3: CASSIIGIAGPQDEQFF

size: few
V: TRBV21-1
J: TRBJ2-7
D: NA
DNA: TGTGCCAGCAGCAACACTAGCGGGAGTTGCTACGAGCAGTACTTC
CDR3: CASSNTSGSCYEQYF

size: NA
V: TRBV7-2
J: TRBJ1-4
D: NA
DNA: TGTGCCAGCAGCTTATGGGGAGCATCGACAGGAACCGAAAAACTGTTTTTT
CDR3: CASSLWGASTGTEKLFF

size: few
V: TRBV25-1
J: TRBJ2-1
D: NA
DNA: TGTGCCAGCAGTGAAGTAGGGCCCTACAATGAGCAGTTCTTC
CDR3: CASSEVGPYNEQFF

size: NA
V: TRBV10-3
J: TRBJ2-5
D: TRBD2
DNA: TGTGCCATCAGCGGAAGCGGGGGGGTACAAGAGACCCAGTACTTC
CDR3: CAISGSGGVQETQYF

size: NA
V: TRBV7-3
J: TRBJ1-2
D: TRBD1
DNA: TGTGCCAGCAGCTCCGGTTCCGGGACAGGGACGGGCTACACCTTC
CDR3: CASSSGSGTGTGYTF

size: many
V: TRBV20-1
J: TRBJ2-6
D: TRBD1
DNA: TGCAGTGTCAAAGGGACAGGTCGTCCTGGGGCCAACGTCCTGACTTTC
CDR3: CSVKGTGRPGANVLTF

size: few
V: TRBV19
J: TRBJ1-1
D: NA
DNA: TGTGCCAGTAGTACGACCTACGGGCAGACTGAAGCTTTCTTT
CDR3: CASSTTYGQTEAFF

size: few
V: TRBV7-8
J: TRBJ1-1
D: TRBD1
DNA: TGTGCCAGCAGCTTAGTTCCCCTGACAGGGCACATGAACACTGAAGCTTTCTTT
CDR3: CASSLVPLTGHMNTEAFF

size: few
V: TRBV29-1
J: TRBJ1-2
D: NA
DNA: TGCAGCGTTGAAGATCGGGACGGAAACTATGGCTACACCTTC
CDR3: CSVEDRDGNYGYTF

size: NA
V: TRBV12-3/TRBV12-4
J: TRBJ1-6
D: NA
DNA: TGTACCAGCAGTTTTCTCCCGGGACACCGAAGCTCCTATAATTCACCCCTCCACTTT
CDR3: CTSSFLPGHRSSYNSPLHF

size: few
V: TRBV20-1
J: TRBJ1-5
D: TRBD1
DNA: TGCAGTGCTAGCACAGGGGGCCGACCACGGCCCCAGCATTTT
CDR3: CSASTGGRPRPQHF

size: NA
V: TRBV5-4
J: TRBJ2-5
D: TRBD1
DNA: TGTGCGACCAGGGACAGGGGAAGTGAGACCCAGTACTTC
CDR3: CATRDRGSETQYF

size: few
V: TRBV5-1
J: TRBJ2-5
D: TRBD1
DNA: TGCGCCAGCAGCTTGGTCGGGACAGCCCAAGAGACCCAGTACTTC
CDR3: CASSLVGTAQETQYF

size: few
V: TRBV21-1
J: TRBJ2-1
D: NA
DNA: TGTGCCAGCAGCAACCTGGCGGGAGGGAGCTCCTACAATGAGCAGTTCTTC
CDR3: CASSNLAGGSSYNEQFF

size: NA
V: TRBV7-2
J: TRBJ2-2
D: NA
DNA: TGTGCCAGCAGCACCGGGCCCTCGAACACCGGGGAGCTGTTTTTT
CDR3: CASSTGPSNTGELFF

size: few
V: TRBV20-1
J: TRBJ2-3
D: TRBD2
DNA: TGCAGTGCTAGAGTTTCACTAGCGGAGGGCACAGATACGCAGTATTTT
CDR3: CSARVSLAEGTDTQYF

size: NA
V: TRBV5-6
J: TRBJ1-5
D: TRBD1
DNA: TGTGCCAGCAGCTTGGCAGGGGGCGGCCAGCCCCAGCATTTT
CDR3: CASSLAGGGQPQHF

size: many
V: TRBV11-1
J: TRBJ2-7
D: TRBD1
DNA: TGTGCCAGCAGCCCCTCTTGGATCCGGACAGGGATAACCTACGAGCAGTACTTC
CDR3: CASSPSWIRTGITYEQYF

size: NA
V: TRBV20-1
J: TRBJ2-1
D: NA
DNA: TGCAGTGCTCGAAAAATGACCAAAGCCCACAATGAGCAGTTCTTC
CDR3: CSARKMTKAHNEQFF

size: few
V: TRBV5-4
J: TRBJ2-7
D: NA
DNA: TGTGCCAGCAGTTCGGGGCAGGGAGAAGGCGAGCAGTACTTC
CDR3: CASSSGQGEGEQYF

size: NA
V: TRBV7-2
J: TRBJ1-6
D: NA
DNA: TGTGCCAGCAGCTTGGTGCGCGGGGCGGGGTCACCCCTCCACTTT
CDR3: CASSLVRGAGSPLHF

size: few
V: TRBV15
J: TRBJ2-3
D: TRBD2
DNA: TGTGCCACCAGCAGAGGTCCTGCGGGACTACCCACAGATACGCAGTATTTT
CDR3: CATSRGPAGLPTDTQYF

size: few
V: TRBV6-5
J: TRBJ1-3
D: NA
DNA: TGTGCCAGCAGTTCCTCGTGGCAGAGCTCTGGAAACACCATATATTTT
CDR3: CASSSSWQSSGNTIYF

size: few
V: TRBV11-2
J: TRBJ2-7
D: NA
DNA: TGTGCCAGCAGCTTTGGAGGCCCCGGACTCGCCTTAACCTACGAGCAGTACTTC
CDR3: CASSFGGPGLALTYEQYF

size: few
V: TRBV4-3
J: TRBJ2-3
D: TRBD2
DNA: TGCGCCAGCAGCCAAGAATCTCAGCGAGCGGGAGGGGGGTATACGCAGTATTTT
CDR3: CASSQESQRAGGGYTQYF

size: few
V: TRBV7-2
J: TRBJ2-7
D: TRBD2
DNA: TGTGCCAGCAGGCCGGGACTAGCGGGAGTCGAGCAGTACTTC
CDR3: CASRPGLAGVEQYF

size: NA
V: TRBV12-3/TRBV12-4
J: TRBJ2-7
D: NA
DNA: TGTGCCAGCAGTAGGTCGGGGTTGGGGACCTACGAGCAGTACTTC
CDR3: CASSRSGLGTYEQYF

size: NA
V: TRBV12-3/TRBV12-4
J: TRBJ1-1
D: TRBD1
DNA: TGTGCCAGCAGTTTAGCCCTCGGGACAGGGAGGCCTGAAGCTTTCTTT
CDR3: CASSLALGTGRPEAFF

size: few
V: TRBV5-5
J: TRBJ2-2
D: TRBD2
DNA: TGTGCCAGCAGAGGACTAGCGGGAGGAATCGGGGAGCTGTTTTTT
CDR3: CASRGLAGGIGELFF

size: few
V: TRBV5-1
J: TRBJ1-3
D: NA
DNA: TGCGCCAGCAGCTCAAGTGTAGCGGGGTCTGGAAACACCATATATTTT
CDR3: CASSSSVAGSGNTIYF

size: NA
V: TRBV15
J: TRBJ1-5
D: NA
DNA: TGTGCCACCAGCAGAGACAGGCTTCGAGGCAATCAGCCCCAGCATTTT
CDR3: CATSRDRLRGNQPQHF

size: few
V: TRBV3-1
J: TRBJ2-7
D: NA
DNA: TGTGCCAGCAGCGCCGAGGGTGCCGAGCAGTACTTC
CDR3: CASSAEGAEQYF

size: NA
V: TRBV5-1
J: TRBJ2-3
D: TRBD2
DNA: TGCGCCAGCAGCCCGGGACTAGCGGTACGCACAGATACGCAGTATTTT
CDR3: CASSPGLAVRTDTQYF

size: NA
V: TRBV6-2/TRBV6-3
J: TRBJ2-1
D: NA
DNA: TGTGCCAGCAGGCCTATTTCCCGAGGGGACAATGAGCAGTTCTTC
CDR3: CASRPISRGDNEQFF

size: NA
V: TRBV11-1
J: TRBJ2-1
D: NA
DNA: TGTGCCAGCAGCTCGGGAAGCAATGAGCAGTTCTTC
CDR3: CASSSGSNEQFF

size: NA
V: TRBV4-2
J: TRBJ2-5
D: NA
DNA: TGTGCCAGCAGCCGAGGACAGCGGCCCCCAGAGACCCAGTACTTC
CDR3: CASSRGQRPPETQYF

size: many
V: TRBV29-1
J: TRBJ2-3
D: TRBD1
DNA: TGCAGCGTTGAAGCAGGGGGTATCGCAGATACGCAGTATTTT
CDR3: CSVEAGGIADTQYF

size: few
V: TRBV12-3/TRBV12-4
J: TRBJ2-5
D: NA
DNA: TGTGCCAGCAGTCCCCGTGGGCAGGGCCGAGAGACCCAGTACTTC
CDR3: CASSPRGQGRETQYF

size: many
V: TRBV14
J: TRBJ1-1
D: NA
DNA: TGTGCCACCGGGAACACTGAAGCTTTCTTT
CDR3: CATGNTEAFF

size: NA
V: TRBV28
J: TRBJ2-5
D: TRBD2
DNA: TGTGCCAGCAGTCCATCTAGCGGAAAGGGGTTGTGGGAGACCCAGTACTTC
CDR3: CASSPSSGKGLWETQYF

size: few
V: TRBV20-1
J: TRBJ2-7
D: NA
DNA: TGCAGTGCCTCAGGGGACAAAACTTACGAGCAGTACTTC
CDR3: CSASGDKTYEQYF

size: many
V: TRBV6-5
J: TRBJ1-2
D: TRBD1
DNA: TGTGCCAGCAGTTATGTGACAGGGGAGGGCTACACCTTC
CDR3: CASSYVTGEGYTF

size: many
V: TRBV12-3/TRBV12-4
J: TRBJ1-5
D: NA
DNA: TGTGCCAGCAGTTTAGGACTGGGCAGAGTTCAGCCCCAGCATTTT
CDR3: CASSLGLGRVQPQHF

size: NA
V: TRBV3-1
J: TRBJ2-3
D: NA
DNA: TGTGCCAGCAGCCAAGTCTCCAATACGCAGTATTTT
CDR3: CASSQVSNTQYF

size: NA
V: TRBV29-1
J: TRBJ1-1
D: TRBD1
DNA: TGCAGCGGTGGGACAGGGAAAAGAGATACTGAAGCTTTCTTT
CDR3: CSGGTGKRDTEAFF